The 31 T cell receptor beta chains below were found in one sample sequenced in a study of blood T cell repertoires in COVID-19. Produced via immunoSEQ multiplex PCR; TCRdb's table is partial and in-frame only. The data contain around 170,000 clones, roughly 83% of them singletons. The sequenced sample consisted of peripheral blood. The source of these receptors is a human donor in a cohort sampled during active COVID-19.

The chain uses TRBV29-1 and TRBJ2-2; no definite D call. This CDR3 is built from 13 residues. Trimming cost V 1 base and J 2 bases, with 5 bases left between them. Germline values: CDR1 SQVTM, CDR2 ANQGSEA. CDR3 amino acids: CSVEVPNTGELFF. The CDR3 region has the DNA TGCAGCGTTGAAGTTCCAAACACCGGGGAGCTGTTTTTT.

The chain joins TRBV7-9 to TRBJ2-5; no clear D. Germline V gene sequence: CDR1 SEHNR, CDR2 FQNEAQ (reference sequence). V was cut by 3 bases and J by 1 base, with 12 bases left in between. The CDR3 has 15 residues. The CDR3 protein is CASSFTGFSQETQYF. The CDR3 bases are TGTGCCAGCAGCTTCACCGGGTTCAGCCAAGAGACCCAGTACTTC.

The V and J genes are TRBV6-5 and TRBJ1-3, with D perhaps TRBD1 (5 bases). V lost 5 bases, J lost 4 bases, and 15 bases lay in between. The CDR3 has 15 residues. From germline, CDR1 is MNHEY and CDR2 SVGAGI. This CDR3 is CASSRGEDGGNTIYF. Written as DNA, the CDR3 is TGTGCCAGCAGTCGGGGGGAGGACGGGGGAAACACCATATATTTT.

In DNA form, the CDR3 reads TGTGCCAGCAGTGACTGGCTGGGACAGGGATCTGATGGCTACACCTTC. Amino acid sequence: CASSDWLGQGSDGYTF. This chain joins TRBV6-1 and TRBJ1-2, with 9 nucleotides matching TRBD1. The junction had 11 bases not matched to a gene; V was cut back by 3 bases and J by 6 bases. Germline-derived CDR1 and CDR2 are MNHNS and SASEGT. The CDR3 consists of 16 residues.

The chain links TRBV12-3 or TRBV12-4 to TRBJ1-2; D is ambiguous. V shed 6 bases and J shed 8 bases, with 16 bases lying between them. The CDR3 has 13 residues. CDR3 nucleotide sequence: TGTGCCAGCAGCACCAGCGGTCCGTTCGGCTACACCTTC. It specifies CASSTSGPFGYTF.

This clone was recorded a few times. The chain uses TRBV2 and TRBJ2-3; TRBD2 matches 8 bases. With V trimmed by 7 bases and J by 0 bases, 6 bases remained unmatched. Per germline, CDR1 SNHLY and CDR2 FYNNEI. The CDR3 covers 15 residues. The CDR3 loop reads CASNLAGSSTDTQYF. The CDR3 DNA follows: TGTGCCAGCAATTTAGCGGGGTCTAGCACAGATACGCAGTATTTT.

In this sample, this clone turned up a few times. The V gene is TRBV19, the J gene TRBJ2-7; tentative D call: TRBD2 (5 bases). The CDR3 consists of 14 residues. Trimming took 7 bases from V and 2 from J, leaving 15 bases between them. Germline assignment: CDR1 LNHDA and CDR2 SQIVND (reference sequence). The CDR3 here is CASTRAIGPYEQYF. CDR3 bases: TGTGCCAGTACGCGGGCCATAGGTCCCTACGAGCAGTACTTC.

The chain has TRBV21-1 and TRBJ1-2; the table's D call, TRBD1, has no DNA check behind it. TRBV21-1 corresponds to a pseudogene. The CDR3 has 14 residues. CDR3 nucleotide sequence: TGTGCCAGCAGCACCTCGGCAGGGGGGTATGGCTACACCTTC. Residues: CASSTSAGGYGYTF.

CDR3 loop: CASSYRDSYEQYF. For the CDR3, the DNA is TGTGCCAGCAGTTACAGGGACTCCTACGAGCAGTACTTC. The rearrangement joins TRBV27 to TRBJ2-7, with TRBD1 as a possible D gene (6 bases). From germline, CDR1 is MNHEY and CDR2 SMNVEV (reference sequence). V lost 4 bases and J 0 bases, leaving 7 bases between the germline ends. This CDR3 region has 13 residues.

The chain employs TRBV10-1 and TRBJ2-3, with 9 bases lining up with TRBD1. V was pared by 10 bases and J by 0 bases, with 5 bases of the junction left unmatched. Germline V gene data show CDR1 as WNHNN and CDR2 as SYGVQD (reference sequence). The CDR3 loop spans 14 amino acids. In nucleotides, the CDR3 is TGCGCCAACGGGACAGGGCCTAGCACAGATACGCAGTATTTT. This translates into CANGTGPSTDTQYF.

V is TRBV27 and J is TRBJ2-1; TRBD2 is a possible D gene (5 bases). The CDR3 loop spans 14 amino acids. Trimming removed 2 bases at V and 0 bases at J, with 5 bases between. The V gene's germline CDR1 is MNHEY and CDR2 SMNVEV (reference sequence). The CDR3 nucleotides are TGTGCCAGCAGTTTAGGGAGCTCCTACAATGAGCAGTTCTTC. This translates into CASSLGSSYNEQFF.

This sequence joins TRBV10-2 and TRBJ1-6; tentative D call: TRBD1 (6 bases). The CDR3 covers 15 residues. The V and J ends lost 4 bases and 6 bases respectively, with 13 bases between them. Germline V gene lookup returns CDR1 WSHSY and CDR2 SAAADI. As DNA, the CDR3 is TGCGCCAGCAGTGCACAGGGTGGGCTTAATTCACCCCTCCACTTT. Protein: CASSAQGGLNSPLHF.

This clone was counted once. The chain uses TRBV23-1 and TRBJ2-2; 10 bases fit TRBD1. TRBV23-1 is an ORF; its function is uncertain. V shed 3 bases, J shed 7 bases, and the junction held 5 bases outside the gene matches. The CDR3 has 15 amino acids. CDR3 sequence: CASSQRDRGHGELFF. The CDR3 bases are TGCGCCAGCAGTCAGAGGGACAGGGGACACGGGGAGCTGTTTTTT.

The chain combines TRBV6-1 with TRBJ2-7; 7 positions agree with TRBD2. Losses at the gene ends were 3 bases for V and 4 bases for J; bases not matched to a gene: 3. The CDR3 runs to 13 residues. Germline V gives CDR1 MNHNS, CDR2 SASEGT. The DNA for the CDR3 is TGTGCCAGCAGTGAGGCGGGAGTATACGAGCAGTACTTC. Translated, it gives CASSEAGVYEQYF.

This clone was seen a handful of times. J is TRBJ1-2 and V is TRBV20-1; D is ambiguous. The CDR3 length is 12 residues. Germline CDR1 is DFQATT and CDR2 is SNEGSKA (reference sequence). The V end lost 3 bases, the J end lost 2 bases, and 7 bases lay between the germline ends. Written as DNA, the CDR3 is TGCAGTGCTAGTCCAGAAAACTATGGCTACACCTTC. Translation gives CSASPENYGYTF.

J is TRBJ1-2 and V is TRBV5-1; no clear D gene. Trimming stripped 3 bases from V and 4 bases from J, with 13 bases between. The germline V gene encodes CDR1 SGHRS and CDR2 YFSETQ. This CDR3 has 14 residues. CDR3 nucleotides: TGCGCCAGCAGCTCCGGGTCAGCCAGCTATGGCTACACCTTC. As protein: CASSSGSASYGYTF.

J is TRBJ1-1 and V is TRBV18; no firm D call. The CDR3 extends over 14 amino acids. From germline, CDR1 is KGHSH and CDR2 LQKENI. Trimming took off 2 bases at V and 4 bases at J, with 11 bases between the two ends. The CDR3 nucleotides read TGTGCCAGCTCACCAGGGCGTGGATCCACTGAAGCTTTCTTT. This codes for CASSPGRGSTEAFF.

This clone was detected only once. The J gene is TRBJ1-2, the V gene TRBV7-8; D remains ambiguous. CDR1 is SGHVS, CDR2 FQNEAQ, per germline. The length of the CDR3 is 12 residues. V dropped 2 bases and J dropped 4 bases, with 5 bases sitting between them. The CDR3 spells CASSLPGYGYTF. Here the CDR3 DNA reads TGTGCCAGCAGCTTACCGGGCTATGGCTACACCTTC.

Comments on this clone: At one end, the junction sequence differs from germline, possibly due to a read error. The gene calls are TRBV7-7 and TRBJ1-3, with 7 bases identical to TRBD1. This CDR3 region has 14 residues. CDR1 and CDR2 (germline): SSHAT, FNYEAQ (reference sequence). The CDR3 region has the DNA TGTGCTAGCAGCCCGGGACAGACAGGAAACACCATATATTTT. Residues: CASSPGQTGNTIYF. The whole variable domain, remainder taken from reference TRBV7-7 and TRBJ1-3, is GAGVSQSPRYKVTKRGQDVTLRCDPISSHATLYWYQQALGQGPEFLTYFNYEAQPDKSGLPSDRFSAERPEGSISTLTIQRTEQRDSAMYRCASSPGQTGNTIYFGEGSWLTVV.

V and J are TRBV4-3 and TRBJ2-7; TRBD1 agrees at 9 bases. Germline V gives CDR1 LGHNA, CDR2 YSLEER. With 1 base clipped from V and 3 bases from J, the junction kept 7 bases outside the gene matches. CDR3 size: 16 residues. CDR3 in DNA: TGCGCCAGCAGCCAAGTCCTTGGGACAGGGTTCTACGAGCAGTACTTC. Protein sequence: CASSQVLGTGFYEQYF.

CDR3 sequence: CASSEYGAGGGTTDTQYF. CDR3 sequence (DNA): TGTGCCAGCAGTGAATATGGGGCGGGAGGGGGGACCACAGATACGCAGTATTTT. J is TRBJ2-3 and V is TRBV25-1; 9 bases map to TRBD2. Trimming cost V 0 bases and J 2 bases; bases outside gene matches: 9. Germline CDR1 is MGHDK and CDR2 is SYGVNS. CDR3 size: 18 residues.

The chain recombines TRBV9 with TRBJ2-1; TRBD2 matches 7 bases. The germline V gene has CDR1 SGDLS and CDR2 YYNGEE. V trimming: 1 base; J trimming: 2 bases; junction bases outside the gene matches: 6. The CDR3 is made up of 16 amino acids. CDR3 bases: TGTGCCAGCAGCGTACTCGCCGGGGGGACCTACAATGAGCAGTTCTTC. This encodes CASSVLAGGTYNEQFF. Complete variable domain (other parts from reference TRBV9 and TRBJ2-1): DSGVTQTPKHLITATGQRVTLRCSPRSGDLSVYWYQQSLDQGLQFLIQYYNGEERAKGNILERFSAQQFPDLHSELNLSSLELGDSALYFCASSVLAGGTYNEQFFGPGTRLTVL.

This clone has a single count. The genes are TRBV12-5 and TRBJ2-3; 8 bases align to TRBD2. V lost 8 bases and J lost 11; bases outside the gene matches: 9. Looked up from germline, CDR1 is LGHNT and CDR2 is FRNRAP. This CDR3 contains 12 residues. The CDR3 coding sequence is TGTGCTAGTCTCCCCGGGCGGGGGGTGCAGTATTTT. Protein product: CASLPGRGVQYF.

The V and J genes are TRBV11-2 and TRBJ1-1; D gene ambiguous. V was shortened by 0 bases and J by 1 base, with 12 bases between the two germline ends. Germline loops: CDR1 SGHAT, CDR2 FQNNGV. There are 16 residues in the CDR3. CDR3 sequence (DNA): TGTGCCAGCAGCTTAGAAGCGTCGTCTACGAACACTGAAGCTTTCTTT. It codes for CASSLEASSTNTEAFF. Full variable domain (outside the CDR3, taken from reference TRBV11-2 and TRBJ1-1): EAGVAQSPRYKIIEKRQSVAFWCNPISGHATLYWYQQILGQGPKLLIQFQNNGVVDDSQLPKDRFSAERLKGVDSTLKIQPAKLEDSAVYLCASSLEASSTNTEAFFGQGTRLTVV.

CDR3 sequence (DNA): TGTGCCAGCAGTTGGGGGCGGACTGAAGCTTTCTTT. Protein product: CASSWGRTEAFF. The gene calls are TRBV6-5 and TRBJ1-1; D may be TRBD1 (6 bases). The CDR3 length is 12 residues. Trimming took off 4 bases at V and 5 bases at J, with 8 bases between the two ends. Germline V gene lookup returns CDR1 MNHEY and CDR2 SVGAGI.

V gene TRBV27 combines with J gene TRBJ2-7; tentative D call: TRBD1 (6 bases). Per germline, CDR1 MNHEY and CDR2 SMNVEV (reference sequence). With 2 bases removed from V and 2 bases from J, the gap between germline ends came to 10 bases. The length of the CDR3 is 14 residues. CDR3 residues: CASSLQGIPYEQYF. The CDR3, as DNA: TGTGCCAGCAGTTTACAGGGGATCCCCTACGAGCAGTACTTC.

The chain couples TRBV27 to TRBJ1-1; tentative D call: TRBD1 (6 bases). Trimming shortened V by 2 bases and J by 0 bases, and 7 bases separated the two germline ends. Germline assignment: CDR1 MNHEY and CDR2 SMNVEV (reference sequence). There are 14 residues in the CDR3. The DNA for the CDR3 is TGTGCCAGCAGTTTAAGGGGGATGAACACTGAAGCTTTCTTT. Translated: CASSLRGMNTEAFF.

The J gene is TRBJ2-1, the V gene TRBV6-4; the match to TRBD1 covers 7 bases. The CDR3 has 15 amino acids. CDR1 MRHNA and CDR2 SNTAGT come from the germline V gene. V lost 0 bases and J lost 8; bases outside the gene matches: 7. The CDR3 DNA follows: TGTGCCAGCAGTGACTCAAGGGGGCCTGGGTATGAGCAGTTCTTC. Translation gives CASSDSRGPGYEQFF.

This clone came up once. The chain has TRBV6-5 and TRBJ2-7; D not certain. The V end was cut by 5 bases, the J end by 5 bases, with 10 bases between. CDR1 and CDR2 from the germline V gene are MNHEY and SVGAGI. The CDR3 contains 12 residues. DNA for the CDR3: TGTGCCAGCAGTCCCTCGAGAAACGAGCAGTACTTC. Translation gives CASSPSRNEQYF.

This rearrangement joins TRBV6-5 to TRBJ2-7; D is uncertain. This CDR3 spans 13 amino acids. CDR1 and CDR2 (germline): MNHEY, SVGAGI. V was cut by 8 bases and J by 0 bases, with 11 bases left in between. The CDR3 reads CASALPSSYEQYF. The CDR3, as DNA: TGTGCCAGCGCCCTTCCTAGCTCCTACGAGCAGTACTTC.

The J gene is TRBJ1-1, the V gene TRBV12-3 or TRBV12-4, with a possible D match to TRBD1 (5 bases). Deletions cut 1 base from V and 4 bases from J, with 7 bases between. The CDR3 covers 13 residues. CDR3 nucleotide sequence: TGTGCCAGCAGTTTAGAGGGGTTCACTGAAGCTTTCTTT. Its protein product is CASSLEGFTEAFF.